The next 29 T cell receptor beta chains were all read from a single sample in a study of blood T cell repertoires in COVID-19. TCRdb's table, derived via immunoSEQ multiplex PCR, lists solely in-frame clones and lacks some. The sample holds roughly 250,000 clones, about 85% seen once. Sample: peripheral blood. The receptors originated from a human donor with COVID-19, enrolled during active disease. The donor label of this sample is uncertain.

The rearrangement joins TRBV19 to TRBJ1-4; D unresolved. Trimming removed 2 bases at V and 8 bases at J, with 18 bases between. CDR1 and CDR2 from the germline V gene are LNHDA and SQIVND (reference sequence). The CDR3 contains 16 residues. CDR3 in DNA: TGTGCCAGTAGTATAACCCCTCAAGGAGTTTGGGAAAAACTGTTTTTT. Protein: CASSITPQGVWEKLFF.

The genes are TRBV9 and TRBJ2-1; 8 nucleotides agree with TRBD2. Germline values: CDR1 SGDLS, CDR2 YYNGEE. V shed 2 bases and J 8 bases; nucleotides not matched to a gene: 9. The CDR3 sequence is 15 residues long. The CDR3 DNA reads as TGTGCCAGCAGCGTCGGGAGGGAGGCCGCCCATGAGCAGTTCTTC. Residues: CASSVGREAAHEQFF.

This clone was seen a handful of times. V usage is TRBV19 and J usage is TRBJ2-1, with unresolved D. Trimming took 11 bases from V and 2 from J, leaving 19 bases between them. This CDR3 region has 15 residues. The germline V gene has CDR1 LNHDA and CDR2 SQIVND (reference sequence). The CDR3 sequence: CADRRGLPTYNEQFF. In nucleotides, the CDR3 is TGTGCCGACCGGCGAGGCCTACCTACCTACAATGAGCAGTTCTTC. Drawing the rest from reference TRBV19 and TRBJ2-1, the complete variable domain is DGGITQSPKYLFRKEGQNVTLSCEQNLNHDAMYWYRQDPGQGLRLIYYSQIVNDFQKGDIAEGYSVSREKKESFPLTVTSAQKNPTAFYLCADRRGLPTYNEQFFGPGTRLTVL.

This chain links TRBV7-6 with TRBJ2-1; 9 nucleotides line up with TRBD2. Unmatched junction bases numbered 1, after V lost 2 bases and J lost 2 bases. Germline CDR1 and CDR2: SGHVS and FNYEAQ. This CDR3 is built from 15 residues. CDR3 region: CASSLLAGAYNEQFF. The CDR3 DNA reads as TGTGCCAGCAGCTTATTAGCGGGAGCCTACAATGAGCAGTTCTTC.

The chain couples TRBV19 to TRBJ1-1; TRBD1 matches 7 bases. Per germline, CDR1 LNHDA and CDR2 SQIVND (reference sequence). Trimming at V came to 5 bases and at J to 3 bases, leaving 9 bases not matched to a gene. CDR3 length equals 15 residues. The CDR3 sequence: CASSRGQDGDTEAFF. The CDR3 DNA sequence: TGTGCCAGTAGTCGTGGACAGGACGGGGACACTGAAGCTTTCTTT.

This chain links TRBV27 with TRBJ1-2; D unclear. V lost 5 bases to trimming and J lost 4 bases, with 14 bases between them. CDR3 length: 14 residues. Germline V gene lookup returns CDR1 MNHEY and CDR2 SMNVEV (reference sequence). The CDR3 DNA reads TGTGCCAGCAGTCCCCGTGTGGCTGCCTATGGCTACACCTTC. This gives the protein CASSPRVAAYGYTF.

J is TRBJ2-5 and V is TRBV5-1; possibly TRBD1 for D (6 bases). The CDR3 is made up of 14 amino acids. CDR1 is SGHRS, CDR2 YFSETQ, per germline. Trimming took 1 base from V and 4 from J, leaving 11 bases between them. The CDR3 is CASSLSGGIETQYF. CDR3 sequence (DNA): TGCGCCAGCAGCTTGAGTGGGGGCATAGAGACCCAGTACTTC.

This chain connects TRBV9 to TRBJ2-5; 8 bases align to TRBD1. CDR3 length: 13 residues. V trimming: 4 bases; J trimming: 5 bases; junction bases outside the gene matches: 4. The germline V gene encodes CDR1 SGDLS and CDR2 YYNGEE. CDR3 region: CASSLRTGETQYF. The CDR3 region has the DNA TGTGCCAGCAGCCTCAGGACAGGGGAGACCCAGTACTTC. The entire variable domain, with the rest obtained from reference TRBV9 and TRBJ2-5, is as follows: DSGVTQTPKHLITATGQRVTLRCSPRSGDLSVYWYQQSLDQGLQFLIQYYNGEERAKGNILERFSAQQFPDLHSELNLSSLELGDSALYFCASSLRTGETQYFGPGTRLLVL.

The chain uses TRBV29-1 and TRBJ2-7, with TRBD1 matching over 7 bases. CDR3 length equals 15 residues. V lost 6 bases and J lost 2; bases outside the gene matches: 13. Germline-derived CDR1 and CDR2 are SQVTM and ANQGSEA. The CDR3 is CSVTRRDRQPYEQYF. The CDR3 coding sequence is TGCAGCGTAACCCGCCGGGACAGACAACCCTACGAGCAGTACTTC.

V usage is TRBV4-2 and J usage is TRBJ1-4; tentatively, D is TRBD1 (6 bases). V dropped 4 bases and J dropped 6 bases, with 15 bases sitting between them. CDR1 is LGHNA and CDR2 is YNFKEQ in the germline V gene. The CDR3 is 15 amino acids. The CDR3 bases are TGTGCCAGCAGCCCCCAACAGGGAAGGGATGAAAAACTGTTTTTT. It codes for CASSPQQGRDEKLFF.

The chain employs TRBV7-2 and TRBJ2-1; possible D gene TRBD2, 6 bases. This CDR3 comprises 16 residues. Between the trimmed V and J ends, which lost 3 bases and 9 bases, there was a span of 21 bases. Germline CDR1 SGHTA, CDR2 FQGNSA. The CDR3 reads CASSLLVLRGSGEQFF. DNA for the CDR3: TGTGCCAGCAGCTTGTTAGTCTTGCGGGGTAGCGGTGAGCAGTTCTTC. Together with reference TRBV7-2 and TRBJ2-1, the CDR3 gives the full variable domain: GAGVSQSPSNKVTEKGKDVELRCDPISGHTALYWYRQSLGQGLEFLIYFQGNSAPDKSGLPSDRFSAERTGGSVSTLTIQRTQQEDSAVYLCASSLLVLRGSGEQFFGPGTRLTVL.

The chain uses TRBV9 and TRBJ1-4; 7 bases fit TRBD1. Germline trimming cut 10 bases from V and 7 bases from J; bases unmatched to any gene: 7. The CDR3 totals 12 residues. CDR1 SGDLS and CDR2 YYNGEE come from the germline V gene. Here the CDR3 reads CAAPYRGEKLFF. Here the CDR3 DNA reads TGTGCCGCCCCATACAGGGGTGAAAAACTGTTTTTT.

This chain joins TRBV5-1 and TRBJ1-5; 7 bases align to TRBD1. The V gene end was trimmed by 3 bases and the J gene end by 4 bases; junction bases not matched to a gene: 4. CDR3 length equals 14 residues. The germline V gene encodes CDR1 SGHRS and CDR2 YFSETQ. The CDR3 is CASSWGTANQPQHF. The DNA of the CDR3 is TGCGCCAGCAGCTGGGGGACAGCGAATCAGCCCCAGCATTTT.

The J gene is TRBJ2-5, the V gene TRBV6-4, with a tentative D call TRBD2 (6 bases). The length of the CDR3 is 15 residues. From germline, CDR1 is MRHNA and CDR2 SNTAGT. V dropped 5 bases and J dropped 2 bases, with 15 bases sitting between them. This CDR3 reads CASSQEAGRQETQYF. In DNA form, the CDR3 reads TGTGCCAGCAGTCAGGAGGCCGGGAGACAAGAGACCCAGTACTTC.

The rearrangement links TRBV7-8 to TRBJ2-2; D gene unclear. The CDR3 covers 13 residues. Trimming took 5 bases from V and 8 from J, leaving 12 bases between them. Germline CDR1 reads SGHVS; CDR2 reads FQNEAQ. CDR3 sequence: CASSLSLSGELFF. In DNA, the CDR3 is TGTGCCAGCAGCCTTAGTCTTTCGGGGGAGCTGTTTTTT.

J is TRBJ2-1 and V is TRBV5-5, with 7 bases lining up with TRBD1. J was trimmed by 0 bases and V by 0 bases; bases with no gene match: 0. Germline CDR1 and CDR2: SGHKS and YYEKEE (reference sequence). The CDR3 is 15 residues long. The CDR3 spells CASSLDRGSYNEQFF. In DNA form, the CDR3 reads TGTGCCAGCAGCTTGGACAGGGGCTCCTACAATGAGCAGTTCTTC.

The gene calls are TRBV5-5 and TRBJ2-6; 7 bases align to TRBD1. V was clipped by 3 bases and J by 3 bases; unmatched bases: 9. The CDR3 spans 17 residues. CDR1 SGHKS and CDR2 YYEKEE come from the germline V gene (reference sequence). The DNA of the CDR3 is TGTGCCAGCAGCTCCGACAGGGTCAATGTTGGGGCCAACGTCCTGACTTTC. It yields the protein CASSSDRVNVGANVLTF.

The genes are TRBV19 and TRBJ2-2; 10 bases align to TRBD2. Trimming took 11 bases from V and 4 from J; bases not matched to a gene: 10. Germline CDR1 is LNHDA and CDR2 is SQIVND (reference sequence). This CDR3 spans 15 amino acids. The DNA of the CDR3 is TGTGCCGTCCGACAGCGGGAGGGCCGCACCGGGGAGCTGTTTTTT. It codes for CAVRQREGRTGELFF.

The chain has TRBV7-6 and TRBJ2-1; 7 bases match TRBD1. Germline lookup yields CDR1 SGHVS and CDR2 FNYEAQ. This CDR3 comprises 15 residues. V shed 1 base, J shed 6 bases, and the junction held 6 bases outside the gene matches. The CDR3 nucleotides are TGTGCCAGCAGCTTAGTCCCAGGGGGAAGCAATGAGCAGTTCTTC. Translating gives CASSLVPGGSNEQFF.

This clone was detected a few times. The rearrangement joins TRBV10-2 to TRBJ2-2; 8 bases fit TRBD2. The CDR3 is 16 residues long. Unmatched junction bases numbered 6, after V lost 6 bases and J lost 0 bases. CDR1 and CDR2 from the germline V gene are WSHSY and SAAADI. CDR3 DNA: TGCGCCAGCAGCCCAGGACTAGCCGCGAACACCGGGGAGCTGTTTTTT. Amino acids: CASSPGLAANTGELFF.

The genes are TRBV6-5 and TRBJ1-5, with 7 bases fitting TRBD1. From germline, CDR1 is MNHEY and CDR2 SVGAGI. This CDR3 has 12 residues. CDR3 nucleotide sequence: TGTGGGACGACAGGGTTTGAAGAGCCCCAGCATTTT. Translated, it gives CGTTGFEEPQHF.

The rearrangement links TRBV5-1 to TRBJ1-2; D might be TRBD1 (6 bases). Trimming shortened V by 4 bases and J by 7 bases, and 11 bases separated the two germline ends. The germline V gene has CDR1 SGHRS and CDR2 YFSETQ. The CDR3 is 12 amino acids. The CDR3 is CASSITGTGYTF. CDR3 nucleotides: TGCGCCAGCAGCATTACAGGGACTGGCTACACCTTC.

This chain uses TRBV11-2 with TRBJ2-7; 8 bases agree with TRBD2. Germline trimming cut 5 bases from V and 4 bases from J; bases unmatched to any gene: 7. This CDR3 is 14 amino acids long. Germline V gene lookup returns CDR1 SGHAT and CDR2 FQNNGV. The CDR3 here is CASSHSGIPYEQYF. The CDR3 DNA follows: TGTGCCAGCAGCCATAGCGGGATCCCTTACGAGCAGTACTTC.

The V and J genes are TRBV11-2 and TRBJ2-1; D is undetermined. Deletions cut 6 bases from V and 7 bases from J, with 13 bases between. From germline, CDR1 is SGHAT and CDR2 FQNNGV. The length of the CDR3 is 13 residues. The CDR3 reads CASSTDWPNEQFF. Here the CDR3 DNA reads TGTGCCAGCAGTACTGACTGGCCAAATGAGCAGTTCTTC.

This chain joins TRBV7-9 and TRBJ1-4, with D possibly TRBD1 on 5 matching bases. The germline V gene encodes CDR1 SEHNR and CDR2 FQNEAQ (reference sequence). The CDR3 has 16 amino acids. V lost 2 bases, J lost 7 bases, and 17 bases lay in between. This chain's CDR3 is CASSLYRGQGVEKLFF. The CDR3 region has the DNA TGTGCCAGCAGCTTATACCGTGGCCAGGGTGTTGAAAAACTGTTTTTT.

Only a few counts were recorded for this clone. In DNA form, the CDR3 reads TGTGCCAGCAGCTTCGACAGTTATAGCAATCAGCCCCAGCATTTT. Translated, it gives CASSFDSYSNQPQHF. The rearrangement uses TRBV5-5 and TRBJ1-5, with TRBD1 as a possible D gene (5 bases). The germline V and J ends were trimmed by 2 bases and 0 bases, with 9 bases remaining between them. CDR1 is SGHKS and CDR2 is YYEKEE in the germline V gene (reference sequence). The CDR3 length is 15 residues.

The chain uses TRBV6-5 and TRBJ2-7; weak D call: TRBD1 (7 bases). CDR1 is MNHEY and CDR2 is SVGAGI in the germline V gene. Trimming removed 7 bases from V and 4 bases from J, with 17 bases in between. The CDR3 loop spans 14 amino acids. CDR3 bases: TGTGCCAGCACTCCTCCAGGGGGGAGATACGAGCAGTACTTC. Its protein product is CASTPPGGRYEQYF.

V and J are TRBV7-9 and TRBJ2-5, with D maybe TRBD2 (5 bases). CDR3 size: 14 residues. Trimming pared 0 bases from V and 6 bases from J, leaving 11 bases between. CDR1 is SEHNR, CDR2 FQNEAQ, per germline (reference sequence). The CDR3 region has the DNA TGTGCCAGCAGCTTAGCGTCGAGGGAAAAGACCCAGTACTTC. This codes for CASSLASREKTQYF. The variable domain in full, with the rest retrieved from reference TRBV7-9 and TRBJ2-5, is DTGVSQNPRHKITKRGQNVTFRCDPISEHNRLYWYRQTLGQGPEFLTYFQNEAQLEKSRLLSDRFSAERPKGSFSTLEIQRTEQGDSAMYLCASSLASREKTQYFGPGTRLLVL.

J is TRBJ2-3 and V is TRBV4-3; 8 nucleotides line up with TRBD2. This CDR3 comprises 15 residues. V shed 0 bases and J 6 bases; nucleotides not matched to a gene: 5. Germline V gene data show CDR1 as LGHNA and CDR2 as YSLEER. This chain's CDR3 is CASSQEGTRVDTQYF. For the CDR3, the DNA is TGCGCCAGCAGCCAAGAGGGGACTAGAGTGGATACGCAGTATTTT.